This T cell receptor beta chain came from a study of OX40 agonist ivuxolimab in advanced cancers. Clones were read by immunoSEQ multiplex PCR, and TCRdb kept only the in-frame ones, dropping some. The sample contains about 21,000 clones, more than 70% of which appear only once. Germline V gene lookup returns CDR1 MNHEY and CDR2 SMNVEV (reference sequence). V was cut by 6 bases and J by 4 bases, with 15 bases left in between. This CDR3 comprises 14 residues. Blood got drawn at baseline, again on cycle 4 day 1, and then on cycle 7 day 1. The receptor was derived from an adult with an advanced solid tumor such as melanoma, head and neck, liver or kidney cancer. V is TRBV27 and J is TRBJ1-2, with D unclear. Sequences were derived from CD4+ or CD8+ T cells sorted from blood, sampled in a trial of the OX40 agonist ivuxolimab. CDR3 sequence reads: CASRSREDSYGYTF. CDR3 sequence (DNA): TGTGCCAGCAGGTCCAGAGAGGATTCCTATGGCTACACCTTC.